The sequence of this T cell receptor (beta chain) was determined in a study of regulatory T cells in long-lasting Graves disease (TCRdb year 2021). For the study in its entirety: Newly diagnosed Graves' disease patients had taken antithyroid drugs for less than 3 months. Patients with persistent Graves' disease were compared with patients with newly diagnosed Graves' disease using TCR sequencing and RNA sequencing of peripheral blood. The study was registered as a clinical trial and conducted in China. A total of roughly 35 samples underwent TCR sequencing: 13 from persistent and about 20 from newly diagnosed Graves' disease patients. On the study overall, not on this receptor specifically: Sequencing and analysis were limited to the TCR beta chain. Peripheral blood alone was examined, since thyroid tissue, which constituted the primary lesion, could not be accessed. As a limitation, the authors acknowledged that the small sample size may reduce accuracy. More public clonotypes were shared among persistent patients (around 3,000) than among newly diagnosed patients (966). Lower TCR Shannon entropy and fewer highly expanded clones were observed in persistent Graves' disease patients than in newly diagnosed patients, which suggested clonal expansion.

The library was generated by multiplex PCR. Instrument on record: Illumina HiSeq 4000. iRepertoire HTBI primers and Arm-PCR amplification of CDR3 regions were used to construct TCR beta libraries. Before sequencing, the PCR products went through gel purification. From the authors' description of their analysis: A total of around 66 TRBV and 14 TRBJ segments were identified across samples and were used for gene usage analysis of CDR3 amino acid clonotypes. COPE and FqMerger were used to merge filtered high-quality paired reads into contigs. BLAST was used to align contigs to the IMGT TRBV, TRBD and TRBJ reference genes, and CDR3 was defined following IMGT. Any clonotype with a frequency above 0.1% was classified as a highly expanded clone. Shannon entropy was used to measure repertoire diversity, and the Gini coefficient was used to measure V-J evenness. A clonotype was considered public if more than one individual shared it. The raw public reads went through TCRdb reprocessing: fastp at Q25, MiXCR clone calling, in-frame beta chains kept. Here each entry gathers all rows of one CDR3 protein and keeps the most common genes and DNA. In this record, the V and J calls reflect TCRdb's handling and not the investigators' own analysis. The sample table shows 300,000 to 450,000 distinct CDR3 sequences, and roughly a sixth are seen once. About a fifth of the sample rests with the top ten.

In the paper's terms, the time point label means: newly diagnosed GD, antithyroid drugs for less than 3 months. For both TCR sequencing and RNA sequencing, RNA was extracted from PBMCs using TRIzol. The diagnosis of Graves' disease followed American Thyroid Association guidelines. The patients came from an endocrinology department in Xi'an, China. Each patient gave roughly 8.4 milliliters of peripheral blood, collected in an EDTA anticoagulant tube. Ficoll Paque Plus density gradient separation was used to isolate PBMCs, and no additional T cell sorting was done. An Agilent 2100 Bioanalyzer and agarose gel were used to check RNA quality, and a NanoDrop 2000 was used to measure RNA concentration. About this clonotype itself: Its antigen target is currently unknown. Per-base quality was not reported, and no clone a single base away is much larger than it.

The source material was peripheral blood mononuclear cells (PBMCs), sampled at new diagnosis, from a patient treated with antithyroid drugs. This TCR was recovered from a female donor with Graves disease.

The DNA sequence is as follows: TGCAGCGTTGAAGGGGACGGCCTGAACACTGAAGCTTTCTTT. This yields the protein CSVEGDGLNTEAFF. The chain employs TRBV29-1 and TRBJ1-1; 5 matching bases give a weak D call of TRBD1. Trimming takes 1 base from V and 0 bases from J, and the germline ends sit 9 bases apart. Spanning cysteine to phenylalanine, the CDR3 consists of 14 amino acids. Left in the record is the CDR3 DNA by itself, 42 bases read in frame from the first base. The germline V gene sets CDR1 to SQVTM and CDR2 to ANQGSEA.